This T cell receptor (beta chain) was documented in a study of blood T cell repertoires in COVID-19. Background on the study: COVID-19 samples, acute and convalescent, were from the United States, Italy and Spain.

Germline values: CDR1 MDHEN, CDR2 SYDVKM. Trimming removed 4 bases from V and 7 bases from J, with 16 bases in between. The CDR3 is 14 amino acids. As handled by the study authors: Reference gene primer amplification gave estimated nucleated cell counts. TCRdb keeps only in-frame clones here, not all; method: immunoSEQ multiplex PCR. V, J and clone size derive from that table, while D and trimming were established from the DNA sequence. This table holds under 250,000 clones, roughly 80% found once. Sequencing used peripheral blood. The gene calls are TRBV28 and TRBJ1-1; tentatively, D is TRBD1 (5 bases). This sequence originates from a middle-aged woman with active or convalescent COVID-19. The CDR3 loop reads CASSSLTDSYEAFF. The CDR3, as DNA: TGTGCCAGCAGTTCCTTAACAGACAGCTATGAAGCTTTCTTT.